The clone carrying this T cell receptor (beta chain) showed up just once. What it recognizes is unknown. Though probably carrying unrecorded immune exposures, donors were nominally healthy at sampling. This entry comes from a study of cytomegalovirus exposure and HLA in healthy donors. General observations from the study: The likely explanation for a cluster of highly shared sequence variants was sequencing artifact. Across donors, presence/absence analyses took sequencing depth to be roughly uniform. TCR beta sequences reportedly predicted most subjects' HLA-A and HLA-B alleles accurately.

The germline gives CDR1 MNHNY, CDR2 SVGAGI (reference sequence). The CDR3 is 15 residues long. V was clipped by 1 base and J by 4 bases, with 13 bases between them. Primers for the PCR totalled 60 Vbeta and 13 Jbeta. Data came from immunoSEQ multiplex PCR; TCRdb stores just in-frame clones and leaves some out. The sample has about 140,000 clones; less than 85% are singletons. V is TRBV6-6 and J is TRBJ1-1; perhaps TRBD1 as D (5 bases). This clonotype originated in a man between 35 and 55 years old in good health and CMV-seronegative. The source material was PBMCs. The CDR3 protein is CASSYFGGEVTEAFF. DNA of the CDR3: TGTGCCAGCAGTTACTTTGGAGGGGAGGTCACTGAAGCTTTCTTT.